This TCR beta chain was captured in a study of OX40 agonist ivuxolimab in advanced cancers. Whole-study context: Patients received intravenous ivuxolimab every 2 weeks at 0.01 to 10 mg/kg. The study's findings and limits: At doses 0.1 to 3.0 mg/kg, CD4+ and CD8+ clones expanded. The mean number of expanded clones was higher in CD8+ T cells than in CD4+.

Clones were read by immunoSEQ multiplex PCR, and TCRdb kept only the in-frame ones, dropping some. The sample consists of about 14,000 clones, about 80% of them appearing once. V was shortened by 0 bases and J by 7 bases, with 10 bases between the two germline ends. In germline, CDR1 is MRHNA, CDR2 SNTAGT. CDR3 length: 14 residues. This clone was counted only a few times. The antigen remains undetermined. The clonotype comes from an adult with an advanced solid tumor such as melanoma, head and neck, liver or kidney cancer. This chain uses TRBV6-4 with TRBJ2-1; D might be TRBD2 (5 bases). Sequencing was performed on CD4+ or CD8+ T cells sorted from blood, taken in a trial of the OX40 agonist ivuxolimab. DNA for the CDR3: TGTGCCAGCAGTGACTCAGAGGGTATTAATGAGCAGTTCTTC. This codes for CASSDSEGINEQFF.